The rows below give T cell receptor beta chains drawn from one sample of a study of cytomegalovirus exposure and HLA in healthy donors. The protocol was immunoSEQ multiplex PCR, while the TCRdb copy is restricted to in-frame clones and leaves out a portion. The sample records 30,000 to 45,000 clones, roughly 90% being singletons. Sequenced material: PBMCs. The receptor source for this set is a woman aged 35 to 49 in good health and CMV-seropositive. Each CDR3 is given with its conserved first and last residue. D genes are given only for firm matches. Some rows have no size entry. The others give once, few or many, or a class for an expanded clone.

j_call d_call clone_size v_call cdr3_nt cdr3_aa
TRBJ1-6 . . TRBV5-6 TGTGCCAGCAGCCAAATAAGGGGGAGCTCCTATAATTCACCCCTCCACTTT CASSQIRGSSYNSPLHF
TRBJ1-4 TRBD1 . TRBV4-3 TGCGCCAGCAGGGCCGGGACAGCAAATGAAAAACTGTTTTTT CASRAGTANEKLFF
TRBJ1-5 . few TRBV5-8 TGTGCCAGCAGCTTGTACCCCACAGATCAGCCCCAGCATTTT CASSLYPTDQPQHF
TRBJ1-2 TRBD1 . TRBV28 TGTGCCAGCAGTTGGGTGAACGGACAGGGAAACGGCTACACCTTC CASSWVNGQGNGYTF
TRBJ2-7 . . TRBV6-6 TGTGCCAGCAAGCCTAACTCCTACGAGCAGTACTTC CASKPNSYEQYF
TRBJ2-7 TRBD1 . TRBV4-3 TGCGCCAGCAGCCAAGATTTCAGGGGGACCTACGAGCAGTACTTC CASSQDFRGTYEQYF
TRBJ2-1 TRBD1 . TRBV7-8 TGTGCCAGCAGCTCGGACAGGTTCTACAATGAGCAGTTCTTC CASSSDRFYNEQFF
TRBJ1-1 . . TRBV19 TGTGCCAGTACGGGGGGGAGACTAGAAGCTTTCTTT CASTGGRLEAFF
TRBJ1-2 . . TRBV18 TGTGCCAGCTCACCAACAGCTGGCTACACCTTC CASSPTAGYTF
TRBJ1-2 TRBD1 . TRBV5-6 TGTGCCAGCAGCTCTGCTCAAGTGACAGGGGTCGGCGGCTACACCTTC CASSSAQVTGVGGYTF
TRBJ2-1 TRBD2 . TRBV6-6 TGTGCCAGCAGGCCCCTAGCGGGGGTTGGAGGGAATGAGCAGTTCTTC CASRPLAGVGGNEQFF
TRBJ2-6 TRBD1 . TRBV6-1 TGTGCCAGCAGGAAGGGGGCAGATGGGGCCAACGTCCTGACTTTC CASRKGADGANVLTF
TRBJ1-6 . . TRBV11-2 TGTGCCAGCAGCTTAGTAAAAGGCAGGGCAAATTCACCCCTCCACTTT CASSLVKGRANSPLHF
TRBJ1-1 TRBD1 . TRBV4-1 TGCGCCAGCAGCCAAGACCTAGGGACAGGGAGTAGGACTTTCTTT CASSQDLGTGSRTFF
TRBJ1-2 TRBD1 . TRBV7-8 TGTGCCAGCAGCTTTTTTCGACAGGGGGCGAGGGCGGAATATGGCTACACCTTC CASSFFRQGARAEYGYTF
TRBJ2-2 . . TRBV7-2 TGTGCCAGCAGCTTAGGTGGCGGGTGGGGCACCGGGGAGCTGTTTTTT CASSLGGGWGTGELFF
TRBJ2-5 TRBD1 once TRBV6-6 TGTGCCAGCAGAGCCACAGGGGGCGGTTTCGAGACCCAGTACTTC CASRATGGGFETQYF
TRBJ1-1 . . TRBV4-3 TGCGCCAGCAGCCAGAACCCAGGGGACACTGAAGCTTTCTTT CASSQNPGDTEAFF
TRBJ2-5 . . TRBV6-1 TGTGCCAGCAGCCTTAGCGGCCCGGAGACCCAGTACTTC CASSLSGPETQYF
TRBJ1-6 TRBD1 . TRBV9 TGTGCCAGCAATCAGGGACAGGGTAGTTCACCCCTCCACTTT CASNQGQGSSPLHF
TRBJ1-1 TRBD1 . TRBV19 TGTGCCAGTAGTGGCAGGGGGCTAAAAGAAGCTTTCTTT CASSGRGLKEAFF
TRBJ1-1 TRBD1 . TRBV19 TGTGCCAGTAGTATAGATCAACCCAGGGGGCACGAAGCTTTCTTT CASSIDQPRGHEAFF
TRBJ2-5 . . TRBV27 TGTGCCAGCAGCCCCTGGGGCAGCCCAGAGACCCAGTACTTC CASSPWGSPETQYF
TRBJ2-3 . few TRBV7-9 TGTGCCAGCGGCCAGGGTAGTCGTACAGATACGCAGTATTTT CASGQGSRTDTQYF
TRBJ2-1 TRBD1 once TRBV19 TGTGCCAGTACCAGGACAGGGGAAAGCAATGAGCAGTTCTTC CASTRTGESNEQFF
TRBJ1-1 . . TRBV7-9 TGTGCCAGCAGCTTAGTTCAGGGGCAAGGCACTGAAGCTTTCTTT CASSLVQGQGTEAFF
TRBJ1-2 . . TRBV7-8 TGTGCCAGCAGCTTGCAAAACAGGGTGACCGCTAACTATGGCTACACCTTC CASSLQNRVTANYGYTF
TRBJ2-3 . . TRBV6-1 TGTGCCAGCAGTGGGGACCGGGGGGCCAGCACAGATACGCAGTATTTT CASSGDRGASTDTQYF
TRBJ1-6 TRBD1 . TRBV11-2 TGTGCCAGCAGCTCAGTCAGCCAGGGGGCGAAGAATTCACCCCTCCACTTT CASSSVSQGAKNSPLHF
TRBJ2-7 TRBD1 . TRBV11-2 TGTGCCAGCAGCTTAGAGCAGACAGGGGTCCACGAGCAGTACTTC CASSLEQTGVHEQYF